These 21 T cell receptor beta chains came from one sample sequenced in a study of shared clonotypes between healthy human individuals. Profiling relied on immunoSEQ multiplex PCR, and the TCRdb table lists in-frame clones only, not all of them. The table records roughly 2 million clones, about 95% of them present only once. CD45RO-negative, CCR7-selected cells formed the naive CD8 fraction, which excluded terminally differentiated effector memory CD45RA+ cells. The sequenced sample consisted of naive CD8+ T cells sorted from blood. The receptors were sampled from a young man in good health.

The chain combines TRBV4-3 with TRBJ1-6; 8 positions agree with TRBD1. J lost 8 bases, V lost 3 bases, and 3 bases had no gene match. The CDR3 length is 14 residues. Germline loops: CDR1 LGHNA, CDR2 YSLEER. For the CDR3, the DNA is TGCGCCAGCAGCCAGGGACAGGAGTATTCACCCCTCCACTTT. Protein: CASSQGQEYSPLHF.

In its sample, this clone was seen once. The gene calls are TRBV27 and TRBJ2-1, with D maybe TRBD2 (6 bases). In germline, CDR1 is MNHEY, CDR2 SMNVEV (reference sequence). Trimming took 5 bases from V and 4 from J, leaving 9 bases between them. The CDR3 sequence is 13 residues long. DNA for the CDR3: TGTGCCAGCAGTGAGACTAGATACAATGAGCAGTTCTTC. Its protein is CASSETRYNEQFF.

The chain links TRBV9 to TRBJ2-2; D remains ambiguous. Per the germline V gene, CDR1 is SGDLS and CDR2 is YYNGEE. V was shortened by 0 bases and J by 5 bases, with 8 bases between the two germline ends. This CDR3 has 14 residues. CDR3 nucleotides: TGTGCCAGCAGCGTAGGGGCGAGGACCGGGGAGCTGTTTTTT. Amino acid sequence: CASSVGARTGELFF.

V is TRBV6-5 and J is TRBJ2-3, with TRBD2 identical over 8 bases. The V and J ends lost 2 bases and 5 bases, in that order; junction bases with no gene match: 0. This CDR3 is 13 amino acids long. Germline loops: CDR1 MNHEY, CDR2 SVGAGI. For the CDR3, the DNA is TGTGCCAGCAGTTACGCGGGGGGAGATACGCAGTATTTT. Protein sequence: CASSYAGGDTQYF.

The chain has TRBV29-1 and TRBJ2-1, with D unclear. The CDR3 extends over 13 amino acids. The germline V gene encodes CDR1 SQVTM and CDR2 ANQGSEA. Trimming cost V 7 bases and J 2 bases, with 12 bases left between them. The CDR3 loop is CSARYPTYNEQFF. The CDR3 bases are TGCAGCGCCCGGTACCCCACCTACAATGAGCAGTTCTTC.

DNA for the CDR3: TGTGCCAGCAGTTACCCCTTGATGGGGGGGGTTAATGAGCAGTTCTTC. This gives the protein CASSYPLMGGVNEQFF. The chain uses TRBV6-6 and TRBJ2-1; 7 positions agree with TRBD2. Germline CDR1 MNHNY, CDR2 SVGAGI (reference sequence). V dropped 2 bases and J dropped 7; count of bases not matched to a gene: 11. The CDR3 spans 16 residues.

The V and J genes are TRBV10-1 and TRBJ1-3; 7 bases map to TRBD1. CDR1 and CDR2 (germline): WNHNN, SYGVQD (reference sequence). The V segment lost 10 bases and the J segment 4 bases; nucleotides outside the gene matches: 22. The CDR3 extends over 18 amino acids. CDR3 amino acids: CAKASDAPGQLRGNTIYF. In DNA form, the CDR3 reads TGCGCCAAGGCATCCGACGCTCCGGGACAGCTACGCGGAAACACCATATATTTT.

The V call is TRBV28, the J call TRBJ1-4, with D hard to call. V gave up 5 bases and J gave up 5 bases, with 9 bases separating them. CDR1 MDHEN and CDR2 SYDVKM come from the germline V gene. The CDR3 extends over 13 amino acids. The CDR3 nucleotides are TGTGCCAGCAGTGGCATTCCGAATGAAAAACTGTTTTTT. Residues: CASSGIPNEKLFF.

This clone occurred a few times. The sample carries other DNA sequences with the same CDR3. This sequence joins TRBV6-5 and TRBJ2-7, with D maybe TRBD1 (5 bases). The V gene lost 0 bases and the J gene lost 3 bases, with 6 bases spanning the gap. Germline V gene sequence: CDR1 MNHEY, CDR2 SVGAGI. The CDR3 has 13 residues. CDR3 coding DNA: TGTGCCAGCAGTTACTCGCAGGGCTACGAGCAGTACTTC. Its translation is CASSYSQGYEQYF.

The chain combines TRBV28 with TRBJ1-1; D unresolved. The CDR3 runs 12 residues. The V gene lost 4 bases and the J gene lost 3 bases, with 6 bases spanning the gap. CDR1 is MDHEN and CDR2 is SYDVKM in the germline V gene. For the CDR3, the DNA is TGTGCCAGCAGTTACGGATACACTGAAGCTTTCTTT. Amino acid sequence: CASSYGYTEAFF.

As for this clone: Other DNA sequences within the sample encode an identical CDR3. The chain is built from TRBV2 and TRBJ2-1, with a tentative D call TRBD2 (5 bases). The V gene's germline CDR1 is SNHLY and CDR2 FYNNEI. This CDR3 has 15 amino acids. With 2 bases removed from V and 0 bases from J, the gap between germline ends came to 8 bases. The CDR3 DNA sequence: TGTGCCAGCAGTGAATCGGGGAGCTCCTACAATGAGCAGTTCTTC. Amino acid sequence: CASSESGSSYNEQFF.

This clone occurred once. This chain links TRBV4-3 with TRBJ2-7, with D uncertain. Germline loops: CDR1 LGHNA, CDR2 YSLEER. CDR3 size: 15 residues. V was shortened by 1 base and J by 1 base, with 11 bases between the two germline ends. This CDR3 reads CASSQVYYSSYEQYF. For the CDR3, the DNA is TGCGCCAGCAGCCAAGTGTACTACTCTTCCTACGAGCAGTACTTC.

This chain connects TRBV7-9 to TRBJ2-2; D may be TRBD1 or TRBD2 (5 bases each). The CDR3 is 16 residues long. The germline V and J ends were trimmed by 5 bases and 1 base, with 14 bases remaining between them. Germline CDR1 is SEHNR and CDR2 is FQNEAQ (reference sequence). CDR3 sequence: CASSHTGTKNTGELFF. The CDR3 bases are TGTGCCAGCAGCCACACCGGGACGAAGAACACCGGGGAGCTGTTTTTT. Together with reference TRBV7-9 and TRBJ2-2, the CDR3 gives the full variable domain: DTGVSQNPRHKITKRGQNVTFRCDPISEHNRLYWYRQTLGQGPEFLTYFQNEAQLEKSRLLSDRFSAERPKGSFSTLEIQRTEQGDSAMYLCASSHTGTKNTGELFFGEGSRLTVL.

The chain has TRBV5-1 and TRBJ1-2; TRBD1 matches at 7 bases. Trimming at V came to 3 bases and at J to 7 bases, leaving 15 bases not matched to a gene. Germline CDR1 reads SGHRS; CDR2 reads YFSETQ. The CDR3 has 16 residues. CDR3 DNA sequence: TGCGCCAGCAGCTACTATACCTCCGGGACAGTGTTTGGCTACACCTTC. This gives the protein CASSYYTSGTVFGYTF.

The chain recombines TRBV21-1 with TRBJ2-5; TRBD2, the table's D call, lacks a check against the DNA. TRBV21-1 is listed as a pseudogene. This CDR3 comprises 14 residues. Written as DNA, the CDR3 is TGTGCCAGCAGCAAAACGGGGTTACAAGAGACCCAGTACTTC. Protein sequence: CASSKTGLQETQYF.

This chain joins TRBV6-1 and TRBJ2-1; no reliable D call. V lost 3 bases and J 7 bases, leaving 7 bases between the germline ends. Germline CDR1 reads MNHNS; CDR2 reads SASEGT. This CDR3 spans 12 amino acids. In DNA, the CDR3 is TGTGCCAGCAGTGATTGGTGGAATGAGCAGTTCTTC. This translates into CASSDWWNEQFF.

For this clone: The same CDR3 arises from other DNA sequences in this sample as well. The chain has TRBV9 and TRBJ2-2; possible D gene TRBD2, 5 bases. The CDR3 length is 13 residues. Looked up from germline, CDR1 is SGDLS and CDR2 is YYNGEE. Trimming removed 4 bases from V and 4 bases from J, with 8 bases in between. This CDR3 reads CASSPEGTGELFF. CDR3 bases: TGTGCCAGCAGCCCCGAGGGCACCGGGGAGCTGTTTTTT.

The chain employs TRBV19 and TRBJ1-5; perhaps TRBD1 as D (6 bases). Per germline, CDR1 LNHDA and CDR2 SQIVND (reference sequence). V shed 2 bases and J shed 3 bases, with 11 bases lying between them. The CDR3 extends over 15 amino acids. CDR3 sequence: CASSISLGANQPQHF. CDR3 in DNA: TGTGCCAGTAGTATATCGTTGGGGGCCAATCAGCCCCAGCATTTT.

Here the CDR3 reads CASSWTGYEQYF. The CDR3 DNA is TGTGCCAGCAGCTGGACGGGCTACGAGCAGTACTTC. V and J are TRBV5-4 and TRBJ2-7; D is unclear. Germline V gives CDR1 SGHNT, CDR2 YYREEE (reference sequence). Between the trimmed V and J ends, which lost 3 bases and 3 bases, there was a span of 7 bases. CDR3 length: 12 amino acids.

The chain employs TRBV5-1 and TRBJ2-7; maybe TRBD2 (5 bases). This CDR3 contains 15 residues. Per germline, CDR1 SGHRS and CDR2 YFSETQ. With 1 base removed from V and 5 bases from J, the gap between germline ends came to 16 bases. The DNA of the CDR3 is TGCGCCAGCAGCTTGATACAGAGGGATGTCCACGAGCAGTACTTC. Its protein product is CASSLIQRDVHEQYF. The entire variable domain, with the rest obtained from reference TRBV5-1 and TRBJ2-7, is as follows: KAGVTQTPRYLIKTRGQQVTLSCSPISGHRSVSWYQQTPGQGLQFLFEYFSETQRNKGNFPGRFSGRQFSNSRSEMNVSTLELGDSALYLCASSLIQRDVHEQYFGPGTRLTVT.

The chain has TRBV10-2 and TRBJ2-1; unclear D gene. Germline CDR1 and CDR2: WSHSY and SAAADI. The CDR3 extends over 13 amino acids. The V end lost 5 bases, the J end lost 8 bases, and 13 bases lay between the germline ends. The CDR3 DNA is TGCGCCAGCAGTCCAGGTTCCTCCCATGAGCAGTTCTTC. This codes for CASSPGSSHEQFF.